The 19 T cell receptor beta chains given below trace back to one sample, sequenced in a study of patients and donors after allogeneic stem cell transplantation. TCRdb re-derived calls from the RT-PCR reads in MiXCR, one entry per CDR3 protein. Among 200,000 to 250,000 distinct CDR3 sequences listed, about 37% were seen once. Sequenced material: blood, either unsorted or a sorted T cell fraction (not recorded which). These receptors were collected from a human donor who was either an allogeneic HSCT recipient or a stem cell or donor lymphocyte infusion donor (not recorded which). It is not recorded whose cells these are; they may come from a transplant donor.

This sequence joins TRBV5-1 and TRBJ1-1; no firm D call. The germline V and J ends were trimmed by 0 bases and 1 base, with 10 bases remaining between them. The germline CDR1 and CDR2 sequences are SGHRS and YFSETQ. The CDR3 loop spans 15 amino acids. The CDR3 region has the DNA TGCGCCAGCAGCTTGGTTGTCGGGTCGAACACTGAAGCTTTCTTT. Amino acids: CASSLVVGSNTEAFF.

This chain connects TRBV20-1 to TRBJ1-1, with TRBD1 as a possible D gene (6 bases). This CDR3 comprises 13 residues. Germline CDR1 DFQATT, CDR2 SNEGSKA (reference sequence). V was trimmed by 3 bases and J by 7 bases, leaving 15 bases between them. CDR3 sequence (DNA): TGCAGTGCTAGCTTAGCGGGGGCCAGTGAAGCTTTCTTT. Translating gives CSASLAGASEAFF.

V gene TRBV20-1 combines with J gene TRBJ2-2; possible D gene TRBD1, 5 bases. Trimming removed 3 bases from V and 6 bases from J, with 17 bases in between. This CDR3 has 15 residues. Per the germline V gene, CDR1 is DFQATT and CDR2 is SNEGSKA (reference sequence). The CDR3 region is CSASPALDSSGELFF. CDR3 DNA sequence: TGCAGTGCTAGTCCCGCCCTTGACAGTTCCGGGGAGCTGTTTTTT.

J is TRBJ1-2 and V is TRBV24-1, with TRBD1 identical over 8 bases. Per germline, CDR1 KGHDR and CDR2 SFDVKD. This CDR3 comprises 15 residues. Trimming cost V 3 bases and J 5 bases; bases outside gene matches: 7. The CDR3 is CATSDPGTGAYGYTF. As DNA, the CDR3 is TGTGCCACCAGTGATCCAGGGACAGGCGCTTATGGCTACACCTTC.

This clonotype was seen a handful of times. The rearrangement joins TRBV6-2 or TRBV6-3 to TRBJ2-7; the match to TRBD1 covers 8 bases. Germline trimming cut 7 bases from V and 0 bases from J; bases unmatched to any gene: 14. CDR1 and CDR2 from the germline V gene are MNHEY and SVGEGT. The CDR3 is 17 residues long. CDR3 DNA: TGTGCCAGCAACTACCTGCGACAGGGGATGAGCTCCTACGAGCAGTACTTC. Amino acids: CASNYLRQGMSSYEQYF.

This clonotype was counted only a few times. Here the CDR3 reads CASSLDFLNYGYTF. CDR3 nucleotide sequence: TGCGCCAGCAGCCTGGACTTCCTGAACTATGGCTACACCTTC. The V and J genes are TRBV5-1 and TRBJ1-2; D gene uncertain. Trimming shortened V by 4 bases and J by 2 bases, and 12 bases separated the two germline ends. The CDR3 length is 14 residues. Germline loops: CDR1 SGHRS, CDR2 YFSETQ.

This clonotype has more than one count but fewer than ten. The chain uses TRBV12-3 or TRBV12-4 and TRBJ1-6, with no clear D. The V gene lost 6 bases and the J gene lost 7 bases, with 13 bases spanning the gap. The CDR3 is 14 amino acids. The CDR3 loop is CASREVRINSPLHF. CDR3 DNA: TGTGCCAGCAGGGAGGTGCGGATCAATTCACCCCTCCACTTT.

For the CDR3, the DNA is TGTGCCAGAAGCCCGCCGACCCACCATATCCACTACGAGCAGTACTTC. It yields the protein CARSPPTHHIHYEQYF. V usage is TRBV5-3 and J usage is TRBJ2-7, with D unclear. TRBV5-3 is an ORF for which the function is uncertain. This CDR3 is 16 amino acids long. Trimming cost V 4 bases and J 3 bases, with 20 bases left between them.

In this sample, this clonotype turned up a few times. The chain uses TRBV19 and TRBJ1-4; 7 bases are a match to TRBD1. This CDR3 is built from 14 residues. Germline values: CDR1 LNHDA, CDR2 SQIVND (reference sequence). After removal of 6 bases from V and 1 base from J, the junction contained 2 bases not matched to a gene. DNA for the CDR3: TGTGCCAGTAGCCGGACAGGAACTAATGAAAAACTGTTTTTT. Encoded protein: CASSRTGTNEKLFF.

This clonotype has only a few counts. The chain is built from TRBV20-1 and TRBJ1-3; no definite D call. Germline assignment: CDR1 DFQATT and CDR2 SNEGSKA (reference sequence). The length of the CDR3 is 13 residues. Trimming left V 0 bases short and J 0 bases short, with 3 bases between. The CDR3 region is CSAREPSGNTIYF. The CDR3 DNA follows: TGCAGTGCTAGAGAACCCTCTGGAAACACCATATATTTT.

The chain joins TRBV5-1 to TRBJ2-7; perhaps D is TRBD1 or TRBD2 (5 bases each). The CDR3 totals 14 residues. Trimming removed 0 bases from V and 2 bases from J, with 9 bases in between. From germline, CDR1 is SGHRS and CDR2 YFSETQ. This CDR3 reads CASSLGDGPYEQYF. The CDR3 coding sequence is TGCGCCAGCAGCTTGGGGGACGGTCCCTACGAGCAGTACTTC.

This clonotype was seen a handful of times. The chain recombines TRBV5-1 with TRBJ2-2; possibly TRBD1 for D (6 bases). V lost 0 bases to trimming and J lost 4 bases, with 7 bases between them. Looked up from germline, CDR1 is SGHRS and CDR2 is YFSETQ. CDR3 length: 14 amino acids. The CDR3 bases are TGCGCCAGCAGCTTGGGGACAGTCACCGGGGAGCTGTTTTTT. As protein: CASSLGTVTGELFF.

J is TRBJ1-1 and V is TRBV7-9, with D unclear. V dropped 5 bases and J dropped 1 base, with 14 bases sitting between them. Germline CDR1 is SEHNR and CDR2 is FQNEAQ (reference sequence). CDR3 length: 15 amino acids. CDR3 DNA sequence: TGTGCCAGCAGCGCGAGAGGGCTGGGGAACACTGAAGCTTTCTTT. This codes for CASSARGLGNTEAFF.

This clonotype was observed a few times. As DNA, the CDR3 is TGCAGTGCGATGCCGGGACAATCTAACTATGGCTACACCTTC. Its protein product is CSAMPGQSNYGYTF. The rearrangement uses TRBV20-1 and TRBJ1-2; D is perhaps TRBD1 (6 bases). Germline lookup yields CDR1 DFQATT and CDR2 SNEGSKA (reference sequence). The CDR3 loop spans 14 amino acids. V lost 6 bases and J lost 0, with 14 bases in between.

The chain employs TRBV6-6 and TRBJ2-1; D possibly uses TRBD1 or TRBD2 (5 bases each). CDR3 size: 16 residues. Germline CDR1 MNHNY, CDR2 SVGAGI (reference sequence). V lost 5 bases to trimming and J lost 8 bases, with 22 bases between them. The CDR3 region is CASSGAGTTVMHEQFF. The CDR3 DNA is TGTGCCAGCAGTGGCGCCGGGACGACGGTCATGCATGAGCAGTTCTTC.

Only a few counts were recorded for this clonotype. V is TRBV5-8 and J is TRBJ1-1; 9 positions match TRBD1. This CDR3 is 15 amino acids long. V trimming: 3 bases; J trimming: 3 bases; junction bases outside the gene matches: 6. Germline loops: CDR1 SGHTS, CDR2 YDEGEE. CDR3 sequence: CASSSTRTGDTEAFF. The CDR3 nucleotides read TGTGCCAGCAGCTCGACGAGGACAGGGGACACTGAAGCTTTCTTT.

This chain uses TRBV5-1 with TRBJ2-1; D call uncertain. CDR3 size: 13 residues. Trimming removed 7 bases at V and 9 bases at J, with 17 bases between. Germline-derived CDR1 and CDR2 are SGHRS and YFSETQ. The CDR3 nucleotides are TGCGCCAGCTGGGATTCATTGGGCCCTGAGCAGTTCTTC. This sequence encodes CASWDSLGPEQFF.

This chain uses TRBV6-2 or TRBV6-3 with TRBJ2-3; possibly TRBD2 for D (6 bases). The CDR3 sequence is 18 residues long. Trimming pared 5 bases from V and 1 base from J, leaving 22 bases between. Per the germline V gene, CDR1 is MNHEY and CDR2 is SVGEGT. The CDR3 DNA follows: TGTGCCAGCAGTCGCCCCTCCAGACTAGGACTGGGCACAGATACGCAGTATTTT. Its protein is CASSRPSRLGLGTDTQYF.

The chain uses TRBV6-5 and TRBJ1-2; tentatively, D is TRBD1 (6 bases). The CDR3 has 13 residues. Trimming removed 8 bases at V and 3 bases at J, with 13 bases between. The germline V gene has CDR1 MNHEY and CDR2 SVGAGI. As DNA, the CDR3 is TGTGCCAGCCGACGGGACAAGGACTATGGCTACACCTTC. It is translated as CASRRDKDYGYTF.